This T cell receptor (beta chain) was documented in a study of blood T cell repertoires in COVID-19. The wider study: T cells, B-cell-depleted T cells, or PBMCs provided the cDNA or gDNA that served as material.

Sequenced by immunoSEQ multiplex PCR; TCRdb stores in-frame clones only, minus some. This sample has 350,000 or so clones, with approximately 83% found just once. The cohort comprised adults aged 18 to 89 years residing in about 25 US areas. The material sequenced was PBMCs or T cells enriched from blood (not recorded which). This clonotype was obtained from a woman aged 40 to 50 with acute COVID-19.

The CDR3 DNA sequence: TGTGCCAGCAGCTTGGGTTCCCCCAGGGAGACCCAGTACTTC. Translated: CASSLGSPRETQYF. The chain couples TRBV5-8 to TRBJ2-5, with no clear D. The CDR3 contains 14 residues. Germline assignment: CDR1 SGHTS and CDR2 YDEGEE. V lost 0 bases to trimming and J lost 5 bases, with 11 bases between them.